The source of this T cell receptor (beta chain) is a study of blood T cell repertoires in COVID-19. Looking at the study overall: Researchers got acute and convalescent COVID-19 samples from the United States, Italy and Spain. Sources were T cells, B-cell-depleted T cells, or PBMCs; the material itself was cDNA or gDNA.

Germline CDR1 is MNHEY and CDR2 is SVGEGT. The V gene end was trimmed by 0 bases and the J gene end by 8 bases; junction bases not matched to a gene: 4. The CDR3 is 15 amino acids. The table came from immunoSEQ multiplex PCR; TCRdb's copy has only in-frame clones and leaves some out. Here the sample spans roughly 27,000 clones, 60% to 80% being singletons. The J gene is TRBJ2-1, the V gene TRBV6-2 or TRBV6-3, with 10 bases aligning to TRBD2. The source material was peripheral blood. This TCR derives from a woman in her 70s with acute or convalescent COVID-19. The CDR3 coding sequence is TGTGCCAGCAGTTACTCCAGCGGGGGGGTCGATGAGCAGTTCTTC. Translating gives CASSYSSGGVDEQFF.